This T cell receptor (beta chain) was recorded in a study of CD8 T cells in ankylosing spondylitis. TCRdb independently ran MiXCR on the 5' RACE reads; one entry per CDR3 protein. Of about 210,000 distinct CDR3 sequences in the sample, 7% to 8% were seen once. Regarding the study as a whole: Several highly homologous variants made up a TCR beta motif, and this motif appeared characteristic of ankylosing spondylitis blood.

The CDR3 is 13 residues long. Germline-derived CDR1 and CDR2 are ENHRY and SYGVKD. The V gene end was trimmed by 7 bases and the J gene end by 2 bases; junction bases not matched to a gene: 5. This clonotype was seen at least ten times. Its target is not known. Sequencing was performed on blood, either unsorted or a sorted T cell fraction (not recorded which). The chain combines TRBV10-3 with TRBJ2-7, with 7 positions matching TRBD2. The receptor was derived from a male donor with ankylosing spondylitis. CDR3 protein: CAITRETPYEQYF. DNA of the CDR3: TGTGCCATCACGCGGGAGACACCCTACGAGCAGTACTTC.